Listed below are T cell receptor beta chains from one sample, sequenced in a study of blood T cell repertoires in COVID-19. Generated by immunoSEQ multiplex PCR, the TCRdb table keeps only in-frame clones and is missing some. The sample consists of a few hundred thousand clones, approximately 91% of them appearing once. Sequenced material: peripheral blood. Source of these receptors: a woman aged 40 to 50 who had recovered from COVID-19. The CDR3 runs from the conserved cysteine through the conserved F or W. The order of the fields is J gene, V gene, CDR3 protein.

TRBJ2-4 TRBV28 CASSLVTSGSLTPLQYF
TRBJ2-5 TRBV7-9 CASSPYGQGQRETQYF
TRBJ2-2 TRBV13 CAGSQARGTGELFF
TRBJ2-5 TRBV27 CASSSPGKVWKTQYF
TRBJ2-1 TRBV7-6 CASSFTGQSYNEQFF
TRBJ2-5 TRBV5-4 CASSRTGGETQYF
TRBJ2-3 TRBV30 CAWSVAGVKDTQYF
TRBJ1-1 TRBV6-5 CASSPTGSTEAFF
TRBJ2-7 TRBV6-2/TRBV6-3 CASSSPGNYEQYF
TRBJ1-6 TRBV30 CAWSGQLSYNSPLHF
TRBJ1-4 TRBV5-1 CASSLAGGSNEKLFF
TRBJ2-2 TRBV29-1 CSVSGGSDTGELFF
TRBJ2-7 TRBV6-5 CASSYYPGQGNEQYF
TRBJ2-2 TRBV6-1 CASSEARQANTGELFF
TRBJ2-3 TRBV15 CATSRDPGATDTQYF